This section outlines one T cell receptor (beta chain) sequence together with its context. This sample was taken from a study of blood T cell repertoires in COVID-19. The wider study: Samples representing acute and convalescent COVID-19 were sourced from the United States, Italy and Spain. PBMCs, B-cell-depleted T cells, or T cells provided the cDNA or gDNA that made up the material.

V was trimmed by 3 bases and J by 2 bases, leaving 10 bases between them. Germline CDR1 and CDR2: DFQATT and SNEGSKA (reference sequence). This CDR3 comprises 13 residues. As handled by the study authors: Estimated nucleated cell counts came from reference gene primer amplification. Here immunoSEQ multiplex PCR was the method, and the copy in TCRdb shows in-frame clones only, minus some. V and J calls and clone size are copied from that table; D and trimming were computed from the DNA. Of roughly 700,000 clones listed, 80% to 90% are singletons. The V gene is TRBV20-1, the J gene TRBJ1-2, with a possible D match to TRBD1 (5 bases). Sequencing was performed on peripheral blood. This TCR was recovered from a woman aged 18-29 years with acute or convalescent COVID-19. CDR3 in DNA: TGCAGTGCTAGTACCGCAGGGAACTATGGCTACACCTTC. The encoded protein is CSASTAGNYGYTF.